This is a list of T cell receptor beta chains from one sample in a study of blood T cell repertoires in COVID-19. The table came from immunoSEQ multiplex PCR; TCRdb's copy has only in-frame clones and leaves some out. The table has 300,000 to 400,000 clones, approximately 91% seen once. The sequencing input was PBMCs or T cells enriched from blood (not recorded which). The receptors derive from a man in his sixties who had recovered from COVID-19. The CDR3 runs from the conserved cysteine through the conserved F or W. The order of the fields is D gene, clone size, J gene, V gene, CDR3 DNA, CDR3 protein. D genes are given only for firm matches. The size entry is marked missing in some rows and otherwise reads once, few, many or a size class.

NA NA TRBJ2-7 TRBV5-4 TGTGCCAGCAGCTTGTCCAGCGGAGGTTCCTACGAGCAGTACTTC CASSLSSGGSYEQYF
NA NA TRBJ1-1 TRBV6-6 TGTGCCAGCAGTTACTCGAGTATCAGGGTTACTGAAGCTTTCTTT CASSYSSIRVTEAFF
NA NA TRBJ2-1 TRBV19 TGTGCCAGTAGTATAACAGGGTTAGCTGAGCAGTTCTTC CASSITGLAEQFF
NA NA TRBJ2-2 TRBV2 TGTGCCAGCAGTGAAGATGGGGCAGAGTCGAACACCGGGGAGCTGTTTTTT CASSEDGAESNTGELFF
NA NA TRBJ2-2 TRBV6-5 TGTGCCAGCAGTTACGAGAGATACACCGGGGAGCTGTTTTTT CASSYERYTGELFF
NA NA TRBJ1-2 TRBV18 TGTGCCACCCTTCCAAGCGCTAATGCTAACTATGGCTACACCTTC CATLPSANANYGYTF
NA NA TRBJ1-2 TRBV28 TGTGCCAGCAGTTGGGATCCGGGGGGCTATGGCTACACCTTC CASSWDPGGYGYTF
TRBD2 NA TRBJ2-5 TRBV5-8 TGTGCCAGCAGCTTGGAGGTAGCGGGAGGGCTAAGGACCCAGTACTTC CASSLEVAGGLRTQYF
TRBD1 NA TRBJ1-5 TRBV28 TGTGCCAGCAGGATGGACAGGGGAAGCAATCAGCCCCAGCATTTT CASRMDRGSNQPQHF
NA once TRBJ2-2 TRBV6-4 TGTGCCAGCAGTGACAGTAGGGGCGTAATCCACGGGGAGCTGTTTTTT CASSDSRGVIHGELFF
TRBD1 NA TRBJ2-2 TRBV3-1/TRBV3-2 TGTGCCAGCACCCACTTGGACAGGGCCCCCGGGGAGCTGTTTTTT CASTHLDRAPGELFF
TRBD2 NA TRBJ2-7 TRBV3-1/TRBV3-2 TGTGCCAGCAGCCAAAATCCCAGCGGGAGGGCGTACGAGCAGTACTTC CASSQNPSGRAYEQYF
NA NA TRBJ1-1 TRBV4-3 TGCGCCAGCAGTATAGGGGTGTGGGGAACTGAAGCTTTCTTT CASSIGVWGTEAFF
NA NA TRBJ2-3 TRBV5-4 TGTGCCAGCAGCTCTCCTGCACCTGGCCATCGCACAGATACGCAGTATTTT CASSSPAPGHRTDTQYF
NA once TRBJ1-3 TRBV5-1 TGCGCCAGCAGCTTAACCGGGACATTTTTCTCTGGAAACACCATATATTTT CASSLTGTFFSGNTIYF
NA NA TRBJ2-2 TRBV5-1 TGCGCCAGCAGCTTGGGGCTAGCCGGGATCGGGGAGCTGTTTTTT CASSLGLAGIGELFF
NA once TRBJ1-1 TRBV4-1 TGCGCCAGCAGCCAAGTTTGGGCCACTGAAGCTTTCTTT CASSQVWATEAFF
TRBD1 NA TRBJ2-2 TRBV6-2/TRBV6-3 TGTGCCAGCAGTTATAGTGGGACAGGGGACACCGGGGAGCTGTTTTTT CASSYSGTGDTGELFF
NA NA TRBJ2-5 TRBV5-1 TGCGCCAGCAGCTTAGAAGGGAGAGGAGAGACCCAGTACTTC CASSLEGRGETQYF
TRBD2 NA TRBJ2-1 TRBV7-3 TGTGCCAGCAGCTTATATACTAGCGGGAGTCGAGATGAGCAGTTCTTC CASSLYTSGSRDEQFF
TRBD2 once TRBJ2-7 TRBV7-3 TGTGCCAGCAGCCCCCCCGGGACTACCTCCTACGAGCAGTACTTC CASSPPGTTSYEQYF
TRBD2 few TRBJ2-7 TRBV27 TGTGCCACCCGGAGGGCGGGAGGGCCTGACTACGAGCAGTACTTC CATRRAGGPDYEQYF
NA NA TRBJ1-2 TRBV19 TGTGCCAGTAGTATAGTTGGGGCTACCTATGGCTACACCTTC CASSIVGATYGYTF
TRBD1 NA TRBJ2-7 TRBV6-5 TGTGCCAGCAGTTACTATGGACAGGGAAAAAACGAGCAGTACTTC CASSYYGQGKNEQYF
NA NA TRBJ2-2 TRBV14 TGTGCCAGCAGCCAAGCGAGAGCGAACACCGGGGAGCTGTTTTTT CASSQARANTGELFF
TRBD1 NA TRBJ1-5 TRBV19 TGTGCCAGTAGTATAGGAAGGGACAGGCTCGGTCAACCCCAGCATTTT CASSIGRDRLGQPQHF
TRBD1 once TRBJ2-3 TRBV24-1 TGTGCCACCAGTGACCGCAGGACAGGGGGCGCGGATACGCAGTATTTT CATSDRRTGGADTQYF
TRBD2 few TRBJ2-1 TRBV4-2 TGTGCCAGCAGCCCACCGGGACTAGGAGGCAATGAGCAGTTCTTC CASSPPGLGGNEQFF
NA NA TRBJ2-5 TRBV5-1 TGCGCCAGCAGCTTTTTAATCGAAGAGACCCAGTACTTC CASSFLIEETQYF
NA NA TRBJ1-4 TRBV30 TGTGCCTCACAGGGCAGAGATGAAAAACTGTTTTTT CASQGRDEKLFF
NA NA TRBJ1-1 TRBV25-1 TGTGCCAGCAGTGAATATGGCGGGCGCCGGAACACTGAAGCTTTCTTT CASSEYGGRRNTEAFF
NA NA TRBJ2-2 TRBV5-1 TGCGCCAGCAGCTTAGGGGTGACAGGCCGGACCGGGGAGCTGTTTTTT CASSLGVTGRTGELFF
TRBD1 few TRBJ2-7 TRBV5-6 TGTGCCAGCAGCGGGGGACAGGCGGACTACGAGCAGTACTTC CASSGGQADYEQYF
NA once TRBJ1-2 TRBV6-1 TGTGCCAGCAGTGAAAACCCCGGGGGGCCCGGTGGCTACACCTTC CASSENPGGPGGYTF
TRBD1 few TRBJ1-1 TRBV5-8 TGTGCCAGCAGCACGACAGGGGGAACTGAAGCTTTCTTT CASSTTGGTEAFF
TRBD1 NA TRBJ2-7 TRBV7-2 TGTGCCAGCAGCCCCTCGCAGGGGGCGGCCCACGAGCAGTACTTC CASSPSQGAAHEQYF
TRBD2 NA TRBJ2-3 TRBV6-5 TGTGCCAGCAGTTACACCCTTAGCGGGAGCTATGATACGCAGTATTTT CASSYTLSGSYDTQYF
TRBD1 NA TRBJ2-1 TRBV24-1 TGTGCCACCAGTGATTTGTTCCAGGGGGCTCGGTTCTTC CATSDLFQGARFF
NA few TRBJ1-1 TRBV19 TGTGCCAGTAGTTTCGACAGGTTGAACACTGAAGCTTTCTTT CASSFDRLNTEAFF